Below are 18 T cell receptor beta chains sequenced from a single sample in a study of CD8 T cells in Susac syndrome. The RNA, about 0.5 to 1 ug, was put through reverse transcription using random hexamers. TCRdb fed the immunoSEQ multiplex PCR reads into MiXCR, producing one record per CDR3 protein. The repertoire holds about 130,000 distinct CDR3 sequences, with around 94% as singletons. The sequencing sample was made of CD4+ T cells from PBMCs. The receptors originated from a human donor with multiple sclerosis.

J is TRBJ2-7 and V is TRBV13; D call uncertain. The CDR3 runs 12 residues. Germline CDR1 and CDR2: PRHDT and FYEKMQ (reference sequence). V was trimmed by 2 bases and J by 12 bases, leaving 14 bases between them. The CDR3, as DNA: TGTGCCAGCAGCTTACTCCCTGGGGATCCGTACTTC. This encodes CASSLLPGDPYF.

J is TRBJ1-6 and V is TRBV7-2, with D possibly being TRBD1 (5 bases). The CDR3 covers 15 residues. The ends were cut back, 5 bases at V and 5 bases at J, with 13 bases in the middle. Germline assignment: CDR1 SGHTA and CDR2 FQGNSA. The CDR3 reads CASSLGVANNSPLHF. The CDR3 nucleotides read TGTGCCAGCAGCCTAGGGGTGGCGAATAATTCACCCCTCCACTTT.

The chain employs TRBV7-9 and TRBJ2-7; 9 bases are shared with TRBD1. The V and J ends lost 1 base and 5 bases, in that order; junction bases with no gene match: 6. The CDR3 extends over 15 amino acids. Germline CDR1 and CDR2: SEHNR and FQNEAQ (reference sequence). CDR3: CASSLDGTGWHEQYF. In nucleotides, the CDR3 is TGTGCCAGCAGCTTAGATGGGACAGGGTGGCACGAGCAGTACTTC.

The chain uses TRBV7-2 and TRBJ2-1; TRBD2 matches 13 bases. In germline, CDR1 is SGHTA, CDR2 FQGNSA. After removal of 3 bases from V and 9 bases from J, the junction contained 5 bases not matched to a gene. CDR3 size: 15 residues. The CDR3 nucleotides are TGTGCCAGCAGCTTGGGACTAGCGGGGAGGGGTGAGCAGTTCTTC. It is translated as CASSLGLAGRGEQFF.

The chain has TRBV27 and TRBJ2-1, with D perhaps assigned TRBD1 or TRBD2 (5 bases each). Germline CDR1 reads MNHEY; CDR2 reads SMNVEV (reference sequence). Trimming cost V 5 bases and J 7 bases, with 18 bases left between them. This CDR3 spans 15 amino acids. CDR3 in amino acids: CASSPRWAGSNEQFF. CDR3 DNA: TGTGCCAGCAGTCCACGGTGGGCAGGGAGTAATGAGCAGTTCTTC.

The rearrangement joins TRBV5-1 to TRBJ2-2; D gene uncertain. Germline values: CDR1 SGHRS, CDR2 YFSETQ. The CDR3 has 17 amino acids. Trimming took 1 base from V and 1 from J, leaving 14 bases between them. CDR3 in DNA: TGCGCCAGCAGCTTGTACGTATCACACATGAACACCGGGGAGCTGTTTTTT. Translated: CASSLYVSHMNTGELFF.

This sequence joins TRBV29-1 and TRBJ1-5, with D perhaps TRBD1 (6 bases). Looked up from germline, CDR1 is SQVTM and CDR2 is ANQGSEA. There are 16 residues in the CDR3. V shed 4 bases and J shed 1 base, with 17 bases lying between them. CDR3 protein: CSVGTSQGGSNQPQHF. For the CDR3, the DNA is TGCAGCGTTGGAACATCACAGGGCGGGAGCAATCAGCCCCAGCATTTT.

The chain recombines TRBV12-3 or TRBV12-4 with TRBJ2-7; 9 nucleotides align to TRBD1. V trimming: 6 bases; J trimming: 2 bases; junction bases outside the gene matches: 8. This CDR3 comprises 15 residues. The CDR3 sequence: CASSKAGTGTYEQYF. The CDR3 DNA follows: TGTGCCAGCAGCAAAGCCGGGACAGGGACCTACGAGCAGTACTTC.

The chain carries TRBV19 and TRBJ2-7; D is unclear. Germline V lookup: CDR1 LNHDA, CDR2 SQIVND (reference sequence). The CDR3 covers 13 residues. The V and J ends lost 6 bases and 0 bases respectively, with 9 bases between them. The DNA for the CDR3 is TGTGCCAGTAGCCTTGATGCCTCCTACGAGCAGTACTTC. This sequence encodes CASSLDASYEQYF.

In nucleotides, the CDR3 is TGTGCCAGCAGCCCTCGGACTAGCGGGGGTGGTCGGGGCAATGAGCAGTTCTTC. It encodes CASSPRTSGGGRGNEQFF. J is TRBJ2-1 and V is TRBV3-1; 13 positions agree with TRBD2. CDR1 LGHDT and CDR2 YNNKEL come from the germline V gene (reference sequence). The ends lost 4 bases at V and 6 bases at J; junction bases unmatched: 12. The CDR3 is made up of 18 amino acids.

This clonotype was seen once. V and J are TRBV7-3 and TRBJ1-2; the match to TRBD1 covers 8 bases. Germline lookup yields CDR1 SGHTA and CDR2 FQGTGA. J was trimmed by 9 bases and V by 6 bases; bases with no gene match: 18. This CDR3 spans 16 amino acids. The CDR3: CASSPAPGGGIVRYTF. CDR3 coding DNA: TGTGCCAGCAGTCCGGCCCCAGGGGGCGGGATCGTGCGCTACACCTTC. The full variable domain, its missing parts supplied by reference TRBV7-3 and TRBJ1-2, is GAGVSQTPSNKVTEKGKYVELRCDPISGHTALYWYRQSLGQGPEFLIYFQGTGAADDSGLPNDRFFAVRPEGSVSTLKIQRTERGDSAVYLCASSPAPGGGIVRYTFGSGTRLTVV.

The chain uses TRBV19 and TRBJ1-1, with 8 positions matching TRBD1. The V gene end was trimmed by 6 bases and the J gene end by 4 bases; junction bases not matched to a gene: 4. The germline CDR1 and CDR2 sequences are LNHDA and SQIVND (reference sequence). The length of the CDR3 is 13 residues. The CDR3 loop reads CASRVTGGTEAFF. The CDR3 coding sequence is TGTGCCAGTAGGGTTACAGGGGGCACTGAAGCTTTCTTT. The whole variable domain, remainder taken from reference TRBV19 and TRBJ1-1, is DGGITQSPKYLFRKEGQNVTLSCEQNLNHDAMYWYRQDPGQGLRLIYYSQIVNDFQKGDIAEGYSVSREKKESFPLTVTSAQKNPTAFYLCASRVTGGTEAFFGQGTRLTVV.

This clonotype was recorded only once. The chain links TRBV3-1 to TRBJ1-2; no firm D call. CDR1 is LGHDT and CDR2 is YNNKEL in the germline V gene (reference sequence). Trimming left V 4 bases short and J 3 bases short, with 18 bases between. The CDR3 covers 16 residues. Here the CDR3 DNA reads TGTGCCAGCAGCCCCCGTCTAGCGGGCGGGCACTATGGCTACACCTTC. This codes for CASSPRLAGGHYGYTF.

The chain joins TRBV23-1 to TRBJ1-1; D is unresolved. TRBV23-1 is reported as an ORF; its role is uncertain. Trimming left V 4 bases short and J 10 bases short, with 7 bases between. The CDR3 is 10 amino acids. CDR3 protein: CASSRLGAFF. The DNA of the CDR3 is TGCGCCAGCAGTCGCCTGGGAGCTTTCTTT.

This chain joins TRBV30 and TRBJ1-1; D not resolved. The CDR3 extends over 14 amino acids. Germline V gene lookup returns CDR1 GTSNPN and CDR2 SVGIG (reference sequence). The V end was cut by 4 bases, the J end by 0 bases, with 12 bases between. The CDR3 spells CAWKGKGMNTEAFF. As DNA, the CDR3 is TGTGCCTGGAAAGGTAAGGGCATGAACACTGAAGCTTTCTTT.

The chain is built from TRBV2 and TRBJ1-2, with 7 bases matching TRBD1. Germline values: CDR1 SNHLY, CDR2 FYNNEI. The CDR3 covers 15 residues. Germline trimming cut 4 bases from V and 8 bases from J; bases unmatched to any gene: 13. CDR3 protein: CASSANGQAFKGYTF. CDR3 bases: TGTGCCAGCAGTGCTAACGGACAGGCGTTTAAGGGCTACACCTTC.

V and J are TRBV6-2 or TRBV6-3 and TRBJ2-2; D call uncertain. The V gene's germline CDR1 is MNHEY and CDR2 SVGEGT. The CDR3 spans 15 residues. The V end lost 0 bases, the J end lost 7 bases, and 12 bases lay between the germline ends. The CDR3 sequence is CASSYSFHGGGELFF. CDR3 in DNA: TGTGCCAGCAGTTACTCGTTTCATGGCGGCGGGGAGCTGTTTTTT.

In this sample, this clonotype turned up once. The genes are TRBV2 and TRBJ2-3; TRBD1 might be the D (6 bases). CDR3 length: 16 amino acids. The ends were cut back, 2 bases at V and 4 bases at J, with 16 bases in the middle. Germline CDR1 is SNHLY and CDR2 is FYNNEI. CDR3: CASSESDRHFPDTQYF. In nucleotides, the CDR3 is TGTGCCAGCAGTGAAAGTGACAGGCATTTTCCAGATACGCAGTATTTT.